A single T cell receptor beta chain is shown here with its context. Per the authors' pipeline: Amplification of reference gene primers provided the estimated nucleated cell counts. Data came from immunoSEQ multiplex PCR; TCRdb stores just in-frame clones and leaves some out. Clonal size and the V and J genes are those of that table, whereas D and trimming came from the DNA. The sample has 350,000 or so clones, approximately 89% seen once. This record comes from a study of blood T cell repertoires in COVID-19. Trimming stripped 4 bases from V and 5 bases from J, with 12 bases between. The CDR3 runs to 15 residues. Germline V gene lookup returns CDR1 LGHDT and CDR2 YNNKEL (reference sequence).

This chain links TRBV3-1 (or the pseudogene TRBV3-2) with TRBJ1-6, with D perhaps matching TRBD1 (6 bases). The receptor comes from a woman aged 55-69 years with COVID-19, enrolled during active disease. Sequencing input: peripheral blood. The CDR3 is CASSPGQRDNSPLHF. The CDR3 nucleotides read TGTGCCAGCAGCCCTGGACAGAGAGATAATTCACCCCTCCACTTT.